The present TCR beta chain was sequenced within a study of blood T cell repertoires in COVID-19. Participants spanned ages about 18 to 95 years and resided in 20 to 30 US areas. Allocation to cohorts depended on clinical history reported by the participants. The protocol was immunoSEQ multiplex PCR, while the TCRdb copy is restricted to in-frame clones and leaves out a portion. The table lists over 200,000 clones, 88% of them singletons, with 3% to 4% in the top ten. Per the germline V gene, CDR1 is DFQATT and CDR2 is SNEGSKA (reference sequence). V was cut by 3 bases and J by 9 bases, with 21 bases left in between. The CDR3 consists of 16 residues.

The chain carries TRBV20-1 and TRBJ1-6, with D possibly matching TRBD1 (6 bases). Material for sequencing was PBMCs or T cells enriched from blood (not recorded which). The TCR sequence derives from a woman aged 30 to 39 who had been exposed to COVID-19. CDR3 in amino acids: CSASEGLQGPVSPLHF. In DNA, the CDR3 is TGCAGTGCTAGTGAGGGATTACAGGGCCCGGTTTCACCCCTCCACTTT.